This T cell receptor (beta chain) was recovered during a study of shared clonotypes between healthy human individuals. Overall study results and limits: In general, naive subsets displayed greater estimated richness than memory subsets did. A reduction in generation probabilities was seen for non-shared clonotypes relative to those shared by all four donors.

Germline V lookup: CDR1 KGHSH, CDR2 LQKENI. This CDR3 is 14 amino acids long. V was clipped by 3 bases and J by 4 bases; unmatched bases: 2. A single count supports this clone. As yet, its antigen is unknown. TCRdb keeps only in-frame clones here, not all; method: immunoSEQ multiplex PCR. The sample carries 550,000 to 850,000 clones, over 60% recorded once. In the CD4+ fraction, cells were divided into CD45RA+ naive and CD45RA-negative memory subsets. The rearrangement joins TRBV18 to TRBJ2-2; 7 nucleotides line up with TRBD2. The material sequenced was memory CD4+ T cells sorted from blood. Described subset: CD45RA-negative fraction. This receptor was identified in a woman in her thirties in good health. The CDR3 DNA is TGTGCCAGCTCACCCGGCGGGGGCACCGGGGAGCTGTTTTTT. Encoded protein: CASSPGGGTGELFF. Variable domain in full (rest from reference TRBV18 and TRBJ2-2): NAGVMQNPRHLVRRRGQEARLRCSPMKGHSHVYWYRQLPEEGLKFMVYLQKENIIDESGMPKERFSAEFPKEGPSILRIQQVVRGDSAAYFCASSPGGGTGELFFGEGSRLTVL.